Reported below is one T cell receptor (beta chain). What antigen it recognizes has not been identified. Base quality data are lacking; no much larger clone is found one base away. This specimen comes from a study of blood T cell repertoires in COVID-19 (dated by TCRdb to 2020 to 2021). Some background on the complete study: Samples from collaborators originated in the United States, Italy and Spain and spanned both the acute and convalescent phases of COVID-19. The prospective study material was composed of cDNA or gDNA derived from T cells, B-cell-depleted T cells, or PBMCs. The samples were drawn from two sources: the first 160 participants of the ongoing ImmuneRACE study, and over 950 subjects contributed by 6 global collaborators. Deeply sampled blood TCRbeta repertoires from subjects exposed to, actively infected with, or recovered from COVID-19 were included in the dataset. Where HLA class I and class II types were available, the types were taken from metadata supplied by the sample provider, not from assay-based typing. The sample metadata nearly always contained a de-identified subject ID, COVID-19 status, age in years and sex. The repertoires were made available in a free public database intended to serve as a resource for research on the immune response to SARS-CoV-2.

TCRbeta CDR3 regions were amplified from genomic DNA by means of the immunoSEQ Assay, a bias-controlled multiplex PCR. The authors' analysis ran thus. The number of nucleated cells in each sample was estimated by amplification of reference gene primers within the assay. To quantify the absolute abundance of each unique TCRbeta CDR3 rearrangement, sequence reads were collapsed and filtered. For each sample, productive Simpson clonality was calculated as the square root of Simpson's diversity index over productive rearrangements. What TCRdb holds here is the immuneACCESS table cut down to in-frame rearrangements. Part of the clones is not present; checked against another copy, under half of the missing clones reflect an unresolved V gene, and the others are unexplained. Clone size and V and J calls were adopted from that table, with D and trimming inferred from the DNA. Across this sample there are some 200,000 clones, with approximately 90% seen only once. Of the sample, roughly 5.6% falls within the top ten clones.

The paper as a whole reports these results and caveats: Clinical and demographic metadata were provided uncurated, with the amount varying by source and participant.

The CDR3 spans 19 residues, from the cysteine through the phenylalanine. The CDR3 DNA has 57 bases and is translated from base 1. Taken from the germline V gene, the CDR1 and CDR2 loops are KGHDR and SFDVKD. V lost 3 bases and J lost 5 bases, and the count of bases not matched to a germline gene is 12. The collaborating institutions used their own protocols to collect whole blood in K2EDTA tubes. For TCRbeta analysis, collaborator samples were shipped as frozen whole blood, as isolated PBMCs, or as DNA extracted from either sample type. The specimen was peripheral blood. Rearrangement joined TRBV24-1 to TRBJ2-3, with 14 middle bases fitting TRBD2. The sequence derives from a man in his forties with active or convalescent COVID-19. The CDR3 is CATSDPGTSGGLGGDTQYF. The sequence in DNA is TGTGCCACCAGTGATCCCGGGACTAGCGGGGGCCTGGGAGGAGATACGCAGTATTTT.